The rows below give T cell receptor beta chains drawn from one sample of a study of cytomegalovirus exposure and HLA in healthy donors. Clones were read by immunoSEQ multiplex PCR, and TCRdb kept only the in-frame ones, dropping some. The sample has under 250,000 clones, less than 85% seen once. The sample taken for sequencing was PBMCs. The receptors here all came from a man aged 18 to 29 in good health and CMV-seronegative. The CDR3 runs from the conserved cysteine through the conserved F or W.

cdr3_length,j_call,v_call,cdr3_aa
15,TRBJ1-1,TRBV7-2,CASRGQGEGSTEAFF
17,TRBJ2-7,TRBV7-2,CASSLDSGGRNSYEQYF
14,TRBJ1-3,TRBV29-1,CSVSGLGIGNTIYF
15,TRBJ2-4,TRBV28,CASSGAGRAKNIQYF
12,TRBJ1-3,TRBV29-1,CSVEGPGNTIYF
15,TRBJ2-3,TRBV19,CASSIASPETDTQYF
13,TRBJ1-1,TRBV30,CAWSISSVAEAFF
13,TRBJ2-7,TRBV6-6,CASVAGTDYEQYF
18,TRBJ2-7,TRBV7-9,CSSSPHPPLDRSPYEQYF
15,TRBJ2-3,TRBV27,CASSLSNRVLDTQYF
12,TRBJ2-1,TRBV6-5,CASRQGDNEQFF
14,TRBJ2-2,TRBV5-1,CASRGQANTGELFF
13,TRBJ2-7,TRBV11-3,CASSPGGDYEQYF
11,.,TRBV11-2,CASSLAGELFF
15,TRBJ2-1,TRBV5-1,CASSSNSFSYNEQFF
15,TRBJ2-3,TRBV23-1,CASSQGGSSTDTQYF
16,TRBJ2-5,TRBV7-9,CASSLRTGAFRETQYF
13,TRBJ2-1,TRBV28,CASSPREGAPGFF
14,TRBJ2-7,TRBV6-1,CASSSSGLADEQYF
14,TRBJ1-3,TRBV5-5,CASSFLQEITTIYF
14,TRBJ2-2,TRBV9,CASTGTGITGELFF
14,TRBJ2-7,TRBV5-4,CASSLRRAVYEQYF
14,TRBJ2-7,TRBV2,CASRASGGYYEQYF
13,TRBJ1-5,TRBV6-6,CASSYVRGQPQHF
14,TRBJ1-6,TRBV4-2,CASSPQMDNSPLHF
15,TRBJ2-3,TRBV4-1,CASSRGQRGTDTQYF
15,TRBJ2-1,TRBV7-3,CASSPSGTGINEQFF
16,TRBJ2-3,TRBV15,CATSRPDGGWTDTQYF
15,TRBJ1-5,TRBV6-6,CASSRDRGGRQPQHF
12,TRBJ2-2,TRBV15,CATSSLPGELFF
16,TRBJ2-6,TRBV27,CASSLHGTSGANVLTF
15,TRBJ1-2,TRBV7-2,CASSLWAANSYGYTF
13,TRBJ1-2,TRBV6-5,CAISPQGDYGYTF
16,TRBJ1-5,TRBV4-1,CASSQDGSGRGQPQHF
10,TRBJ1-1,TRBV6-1,CATGGKGAFF
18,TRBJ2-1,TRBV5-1,CASSLVGLAASSYNEQFF
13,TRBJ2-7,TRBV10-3,CATLLAGGNEQYF
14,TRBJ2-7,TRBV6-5,CASSYSFRAYEQYF
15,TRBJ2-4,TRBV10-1,CASSQGGFGKNIQYF
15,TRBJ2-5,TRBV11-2,CASSSTSGSTETQYF
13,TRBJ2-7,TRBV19,CASSNGYTYEQYF
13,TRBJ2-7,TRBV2,CASRGDSTYEQYF
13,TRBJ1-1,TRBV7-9,CASSSRQGTEAFF
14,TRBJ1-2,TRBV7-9,CASSLAGTGYGYTF
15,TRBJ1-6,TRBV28,CASSSRDRVNSPLHF
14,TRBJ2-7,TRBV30,CAWSGSKAAYEQYF
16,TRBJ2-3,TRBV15,CATSREQGLTTDTQYF
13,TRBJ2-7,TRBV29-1,CSVRLAGSYEQYF
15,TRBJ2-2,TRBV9,CASSVDQGGTGELFF
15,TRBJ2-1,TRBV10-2,CASSASGDSYNEQFF
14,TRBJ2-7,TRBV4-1,CASSLSGQGYEQYF
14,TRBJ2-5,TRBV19,CASRGGTGEETQYF
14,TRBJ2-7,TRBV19,CASSTVDSGYEQYF